The 32 T cell receptor beta chains below were found in one sample sequenced in a study of shared clonotypes between healthy human individuals (dated by TCRdb to about 2020). CD8 naive samples were CD45RO-negative cells positively selected for CCR7, giving a CD45RA+CCR7+ population that excluded TemRA cells. The library was made by the immunoSEQ multiplex PCR assay. TCRdb retrieved this table from immuneACCESS and kept in-frame rearrangements only. Not all clones are present; in checked studies, unresolved V genes account for under half, and no reason is known for the remainder. Present in this sample are millions of clones, roughly 91% of which were seen just once. Over 1.5% of the sample goes to the ten largest clones. Sequenced: naive CD8+ T cells from PBMCs. The label giving this sample's cell subset or site can be read as: CD45RA+CCR7+. The receptors originated from a man younger than 30 in good health. Some clones in this sample may be carry-over from other donors' samples.

This clone was seen once. Other DNA sequences from this sample encode an identical CDR3 as well. The V and J genes are TRBV7-9 and TRBJ2-1; the D is unclear. CDR3 size: 12 residues. Per the germline V gene, CDR1 is SEHNR and CDR2 is FQNEAQ (reference sequence). V was pared by 2 bases and J by 8 bases, with 7 bases between. The CDR3 loop is CASSLSRHEQFF. The CDR3 DNA is TGTGCCAGCAGCTTATCAAGGCATGAGCAGTTCTTC.

This clone was recorded once. The V gene is TRBV28, the J gene TRBJ2-1, with TRBD1 as a possible D gene (5 bases). The germline CDR1 and CDR2 sequences are MDHEN and SYDVKM. This CDR3 spans 16 amino acids. V was trimmed by 4 bases and J by 0 bases, leaving 13 bases between them. The CDR3 sequence: CASSSTDSLSYNEQFF. CDR3 DNA sequence: TGTGCCAGCAGTTCCACTGACAGCCTCTCCTACAATGAGCAGTTCTTC.

Note on this clone: Other DNA sequences within the sample encode an identical CDR3. The V and J genes are TRBV27 and TRBJ2-7; D is undetermined. Trimming took 3 bases from V and 2 from J, leaving 5 bases between them. CDR1 MNHEY and CDR2 SMNVEV come from the germline V gene (reference sequence). The CDR3 sequence is 12 residues long. CDR3 in amino acids: CASSFSPYEQYF. The DNA of the CDR3 is TGTGCCAGCAGTTTCTCCCCCTACGAGCAGTACTTC.

This clone is a singleton in its sample. The chain joins TRBV11-2 to TRBJ1-1; no firm D call. V lost 5 bases and J 6 bases, leaving 13 bases between the germline ends. The length of the CDR3 is 13 residues. Germline V gene data show CDR1 as SGHAT and CDR2 as FQNNGV. The CDR3 DNA reads as TGTGCCAGCAGCCGGAGCCGGGCCCCTGAAGCTTTCTTT. Amino acids: CASSRSRAPEAFF.

The genes are TRBV5-1 and TRBJ2-1; tentatively, D is TRBD2 (7 bases). This CDR3 has 17 residues. V shed 4 bases and J shed 4 bases, with 21 bases lying between them. The germline V gene has CDR1 SGHRS and CDR2 YFSETQ. CDR3 in amino acids: CASSLGNGGPSYNEQFF. CDR3 sequence (DNA): TGCGCCAGCAGCCTCGGTAACGGGGGGCCCTCTTACAATGAGCAGTTCTTC.

This sequence joins TRBV7-9 and TRBJ2-7, with D possibly TRBD1 on 5 matching bases. This CDR3 spans 18 amino acids. Germline lookup yields CDR1 SEHNR and CDR2 FQNEAQ (reference sequence). The V end lost 3 bases, the J end lost 0 bases, and 21 bases lay between the germline ends. The CDR3 bases are TGTGCCAGCAGCTTCGAGTCCCAGAAGGGGATTTTCTCCTACGAGCAGTACTTC. Translated: CASSFESQKGIFSYEQYF.

V is TRBV10-3 and J is TRBJ2-1, with 9 bases fitting TRBD1. The V gene end was trimmed by 0 bases and the J gene end by 6 bases; junction bases not matched to a gene: 6. Germline loops: CDR1 ENHRY, CDR2 SYGVKD. This CDR3 contains 16 residues. The CDR3, as DNA: TGTGCCATCAGTGAGTCCTGGACAGGGGACACCAATGAGCAGTTCTTC. Translation: CAISESWTGDTNEQFF.

This chain joins TRBV13 and TRBJ1-1; no clear D gene. The CDR3 loop spans 15 amino acids. CDR1 is PRHDT, CDR2 FYEKMQ, per germline (reference sequence). The V end was cut by 0 bases, the J end by 1 base, with 9 bases between. The CDR3 reads CASSLGRGRNTEAFF. CDR3 coding DNA: TGTGCCAGCAGCTTAGGGCGGGGTCGGAACACTGAAGCTTTCTTT.

This chain joins TRBV6-5 and TRBJ1-1; D remains unclear. The CDR3 contains 16 residues. Germline CDR1 reads MNHEY; CDR2 reads SVGAGI. V was trimmed by 0 bases and J by 5 bases, leaving 16 bases between them. CDR3 in amino acids: CASSYSMRGSGTEAFF. The CDR3, as DNA: TGTGCCAGCAGTTACTCGATGCGGGGAAGTGGGACTGAAGCTTTCTTT.

CDR3 in amino acids: CASSPGTSTNEQFF. The DNA for the CDR3 is TGTGCCAGCAGCCCCGGGACTAGTACAAATGAGCAGTTCTTC. The chain has TRBV9 and TRBJ2-1; 8 bases are a match to TRBD2. This CDR3 spans 14 amino acids. Germline V lookup: CDR1 SGDLS, CDR2 YYNGEE. V lost 4 bases to trimming and J lost 7 bases; unmatched junction nucleotides: 7.

V is TRBV4-1 and J is TRBJ1-3; D call uncertain. CDR1 and CDR2 from the germline V gene are MGHRA and YSYEKL. V was cut by 6 bases and J by 0 bases, with 12 bases left in between. The length of the CDR3 is 15 residues. The CDR3 loop is CASRDRFNSGNTIYF. DNA of the CDR3: TGCGCCAGCAGGGACCGGTTTAACTCTGGAAACACCATATATTTT.

J is TRBJ2-2 and V is TRBV7-3; the match to TRBD2 covers 9 bases. Germline CDR1 and CDR2: SGHTA and FQGTGA. The CDR3 is made up of 18 amino acids. Trimming removed 5 bases from V and 7 bases from J; junction bases left unmatched: 17. The CDR3 protein is CASSPRGGRASSGGELFF. The CDR3 region has the DNA TGTGCCAGCAGCCCTAGGGGCGGGAGGGCCTCAAGTGGCGGGGAGCTGTTTTTT. The variable domain in full, with the rest retrieved from reference TRBV7-3 and TRBJ2-2, is GAGVSQTPSNKVTEKGKYVELRCDPISGHTALYWYRQSLGQGPEFLIYFQGTGAADDSGLPNDRFFAVRPEGSVSTLKIQRTERGDSAVYLCASSPRGGRASSGGELFFGEGSRLTVL.

This chain's CDR3 is CARAFGGGRTGELFF. The CDR3, as DNA: TGTGCCAGGGCCTTTGGGGGAGGGCGGACCGGGGAGCTGTTTTTT. J is TRBJ2-2 and V is TRBV2, with 7 nucleotides matching TRBD2. The length of the CDR3 is 15 residues. Germline values: CDR1 SNHLY, CDR2 FYNNEI. J gave up 5 bases and V 9 bases, and 12 bases lay outside the gene matches.

V and J are TRBV5-4 and TRBJ2-1, with TRBD2 identical over 13 bases. The V gene end was trimmed by 4 bases and the J gene end by 9 bases; junction bases not matched to a gene: 4. This CDR3 is 14 amino acids long. The germline V gene encodes CDR1 SGHNT and CDR2 YYREEE (reference sequence). The CDR3 protein is CASSETSGGVEQFF. The CDR3 DNA is TGTGCCAGCAGCGAAACTAGCGGGGGGGTTGAGCAGTTCTTC.

The V gene is TRBV11-2, the J gene TRBJ2-2, with D perhaps matching TRBD2 (6 bases). The CDR3 extends over 15 amino acids. The ends were cut back, 5 bases at V and 5 bases at J, with 15 bases in the middle. Germline CDR1 reads SGHAT; CDR2 reads FQNNGV. CDR3 coding DNA: TGTGCCAGCAGCCCCCCCATGGAGGGAACCGGGGAGCTGTTTTTT. The encoded protein is CASSPPMEGTGELFF.

The chain combines TRBV11-2 with TRBJ2-7, with D perhaps TRBD1 (6 bases). The V end lost 1 base, the J end lost 3 bases, and 13 bases lay between the germline ends. This CDR3 is built from 15 residues. The germline CDR1 and CDR2 sequences are SGHAT and FQNNGV. CDR3 DNA: TGTGCCAGCAGCTTAGGGACAGCTTTCGTCTACGAGCAGTACTTC. This sequence encodes CASSLGTAFVYEQYF.

This clone was counted once. The chain recombines TRBV7-6 with TRBJ2-1, with unresolved D. The V gene lost 3 bases and the J gene lost 7 bases, with 7 bases spanning the gap. CDR3 length: 12 amino acids. The germline V gene encodes CDR1 SGHVS and CDR2 FNYEAQ. The CDR3 protein is CASSLTVNEQFF. As DNA, the CDR3 is TGTGCCAGCAGCTTGACGGTTAATGAGCAGTTCTTC.

The chain recombines TRBV28 with TRBJ2-1; weak D call: TRBD2 (6 bases). The CDR3 extends over 15 amino acids. Trimming took 5 bases from V and 0 from J, leaving 11 bases between them. From germline, CDR1 is MDHEN and CDR2 SYDVKM. The CDR3, as DNA: TGTGCCAGCAGTCGACGGGAGAGCTCCTACAATGAGCAGTTCTTC. It codes for CASSRRESSYNEQFF.

In DNA form, the CDR3 reads TGTGCCAGCAGTTTGGGACTAGCCTTCTACAATGAGCAGTTCTTC. Its protein is CASSLGLAFYNEQFF. The genes are TRBV7-3 and TRBJ2-1; 9 nucleotides match TRBD2. The length of the CDR3 is 15 residues. The V gene end was trimmed by 6 bases and the J gene end by 3 bases; junction bases not matched to a gene: 6. Per germline, CDR1 SGHTA and CDR2 FQGTGA.

V and J are TRBV7-3 and TRBJ2-2; weak D call: TRBD2 (6 bases). The V end was cut by 5 bases, the J end by 4 bases, with 20 bases between. In germline, CDR1 is SGHTA, CDR2 FQGTGA. The CDR3 totals 17 residues. The CDR3 spells CASSNPSEGPSTGELFF. CDR3 DNA: TGTGCCAGCAGCAACCCCTCGGAGGGGCCGAGCACCGGGGAGCTGTTTTTT.

The chain recombines TRBV7-7 with TRBJ2-2, with 7 bases aligning to TRBD2. The ends lost 8 bases at V and 5 bases at J; junction bases unmatched: 17. The CDR3 is 17 amino acids. In germline, CDR1 is SSHAT, CDR2 FNYEAQ (reference sequence). CDR3 coding DNA: TGTGCCAGCCGCCCCTTGAGGGCGCGGGAGATGACCGGGGAGCTGTTTTTT. It codes for CASRPLRAREMTGELFF.

This sequence joins TRBV19 and TRBJ2-3; D possibly corresponds to TRBD1 (5 bases). Germline CDR1 reads LNHDA; CDR2 reads SQIVND (reference sequence). CDR3 length equals 15 residues. Trimming cost V 1 base and J 4 bases, with 12 bases left between them. The CDR3 loop is CASSIVGRVSDTQYF. The CDR3, as DNA: TGTGCCAGTAGTATAGTAGGCAGGGTTTCAGATACGCAGTATTTT. Filled out from reference TRBV19 and TRBJ2-3, the complete variable domain reads DGGITQSPKYLFRKEGQNVTLSCEQNLNHDAMYWYRQDPGQGLRLIYYSQIVNDFQKGDIAEGYSVSREKKESFPLTVTSAQKNPTAFYLCASSIVGRVSDTQYFGPGTRLTVL.

The chain joins TRBV27 to TRBJ1-5, with TRBD1 matching 12 bases. The junction had 6 bases not matched to a gene; V was cut back by 2 bases and J by 7 bases. Per the germline V gene, CDR1 is MNHEY and CDR2 is SMNVEV (reference sequence). This CDR3 is 16 amino acids long. This CDR3 is CASSLPGTGGRQPQHF. Here the CDR3 DNA reads TGTGCCAGCAGTTTACCCGGGACAGGGGGCAGGCAGCCCCAGCATTTT.

The chain carries TRBV29-1 and TRBJ2-5; D not certain. The V gene's germline CDR1 is SQVTM and CDR2 ANQGSEA. V dropped 4 bases and J dropped 5 bases, with 11 bases sitting between them. The CDR3 runs 12 residues. The CDR3 here is CSVVSGTETQYF. Here the CDR3 DNA reads TGCAGCGTTGTCAGTGGAACCGAGACCCAGTACTTC.

The rearrangement joins TRBV28 to TRBJ1-3; TRBD1 agrees at 8 bases. Germline V CDR1 and CDR2: MDHEN, SYDVKM. After removal of 1 base from V and 3 bases from J, the junction contained 5 bases not matched to a gene. The CDR3 consists of 16 residues. CDR3: CASSLYDRGVGNTIYF. In DNA, the CDR3 is TGTGCCAGCAGTTTATACGACAGGGGCGTTGGAAACACCATATATTTT. Full variable domain (remainder filled in from reference TRBV28 and TRBJ1-3): DVKVTQSSRYLVKRTGEKVFLECVQDMDHENMFWYRQDPGLGLRLIYFSYDVKMKEKGDIPEGYSVSREKKERFSLILESASTNQTSMYLCASSLYDRGVGNTIYFGEGSWLTVV.

The chain combines TRBV13 with TRBJ1-1; tentatively, D is TRBD1 (5 bases). CDR1 and CDR2 (germline): PRHDT, FYEKMQ (reference sequence). The CDR3 runs 12 residues. The chain's CDR3 is CASGGLNTEAFF. CDR3 DNA sequence: TGTGCTAGCGGGGGACTGAACACTGAAGCTTTCTTT.

This clone appeared a single time. The chain is built from TRBV7-9 and TRBJ1-3; unclear D gene. This CDR3 is built from 14 residues. V was shortened by 7 bases and J by 0 bases, with 10 bases between the two germline ends. Per germline, CDR1 SEHNR and CDR2 FQNEAQ (reference sequence). CDR3 region: CASTQVGSGNTIYF. Written as DNA, the CDR3 is TGTGCCAGCACCCAAGTTGGCTCTGGAAACACCATATATTTT. Complete variable domain (other parts from reference TRBV7-9 and TRBJ1-3): DTGVSQNPRHKITKRGQNVTFRCDPISEHNRLYWYRQTLGQGPEFLTYFQNEAQLEKSRLLSDRFSAERPKGSFSTLEIQRTEQGDSAMYLCASTQVGSGNTIYFGEGSWLTVV.

The chain carries TRBV15 and TRBJ2-7; 10 bases align to TRBD1. Trimming removed 8 bases from V and 3 bases from J; junction bases left unmatched: 25. CDR3 size: 20 residues. Germline V gives CDR1 LNHNV, CDR2 YYDKDF (reference sequence). This CDR3 is CATSPGTGDFIRTSSYEQYF. In nucleotides, the CDR3 is TGTGCCACCTCCCCCGGGACAGGGGACTTTATTAGGACCTCTAGCTACGAGCAGTACTTC.

The chain employs TRBV9 and TRBJ2-2, with D tentatively TRBD1 or TRBD2 (6 bases each). V lost 3 bases, J lost 4 bases, and 16 bases lay in between. Germline CDR1 and CDR2: SGDLS and YYNGEE. The CDR3 extends over 16 amino acids. This CDR3 is CASSGGANTVTGELFF. The DNA of the CDR3 is TGTGCCAGCAGCGGGGGGGCGAATACGGTCACCGGGGAGCTGTTTTTT.

The chain joins TRBV7-8 to TRBJ2-2, with a tentative D call TRBD2 (6 bases). CDR3 length: 17 amino acids. V lost 2 bases to trimming and J lost 1 base, with 14 bases between them. From germline, CDR1 is SGHVS and CDR2 FQNEAQ. CDR3 protein: CASSLPEGGKNTGELFF. The CDR3 region has the DNA TGTGCCAGCAGCTTACCGGAGGGCGGGAAGAACACCGGGGAGCTGTTTTTT. Full variable domain (missing parts from reference TRBV7-8 and TRBJ2-2): GAGVSQSPRYKVAKRGQDVALRCDPISGHVSLFWYQQALGQGPEFLTYFQNEAQLDKSGLPSDRFFAERPEGSVSTLKIQRTQQEDSAVYLCASSLPEGGKNTGELFFGEGSRLTVL.

J is TRBJ1-2 and V is TRBV19; TRBD1 is a possible D gene (6 bases). The CDR3 has 11 amino acids. Germline CDR1 reads LNHDA; CDR2 reads SQIVND (reference sequence). Trimming took off 10 bases at V and 6 bases at J, with 12 bases between the two ends. The CDR3 reads CATNPGDGYTF. DNA of the CDR3: TGTGCCACCAACCCAGGGGATGGCTACACCTTC.

The chain uses TRBV11-2 and TRBJ2-7; TRBD2 matches 8 bases. Germline trimming cut 4 bases from V and 3 bases from J; bases unmatched to any gene: 8. Germline-derived CDR1 and CDR2 are SGHAT and FQNNGV. The CDR3 covers 15 residues. The chain's CDR3 is CASSSKTSGYYEQYF. The CDR3 region has the DNA TGTGCCAGCAGCTCCAAAACTAGCGGATACTACGAGCAGTACTTC.